This paragraph covers one T cell receptor (beta chain) sequence. Its binding antigen is unknown. No base quality information exists; no much larger clone differs at one position. This entry is derived from a study of vaccination and CD4 T cells after COVID-19 (dated by TCRdb to between 2020 and 2023). Turning to the overall study: Six males and four females were included in the convalescent cohort, with two Hispanic individuals, seven Caucasians, two Asians and one multiracial person represented. Post-vaccine blood samples were taken a median of approximately 76 days after the second vaccine dose, with a range of roughly 14 to 250 days. The spike-specific CD4+ TCR repertoire was compared before and after mRNA vaccination in approximately ten COVID-19 convalescent patients and a few infection-naive healthy vaccine recipients. Participants received two doses of either the Pfizer-BioNTech BNT162b2 vaccine (n=8) or the Moderna mRNA-1273 vaccine (n=2). Overlapping spike peptide pools from SARS-CoV-2 and from the common cold coronaviruses HCoV-NL63, HCoV-OC43 and HCoV-229E were used as culture stimuli. Post-COVID blood samples were collected from convalescent patients a median of roughly 100 days after diagnosis, with a range of about 30 to 161 days. Control cultures received a CEFX viral epitope pool as the positive control, an HIV-1 Nef peptide pool as the negative control, or no peptide.

The library was made by PCR. TCR sequencing of DNA from cultured CD4+ T cells used the Oncomine TCR Beta short-read assay at the Johns Hopkins FTIC core. The QIAamp micro DNA kit was used to extract genomic DNA from the cultured CD4+ T cells. The Oncomine TCR Beta libraries from cultured CD4+ T cells were pooled using unique dual indexes and then sequenced on an Illumina iSeq 100. Turning to the authors' computational methods: Non-productive sequences were filtered out, and CDR3s that did not start with C, did not end with F or W, or were shorter than 7 amino acids were discarded. Antigen-specific clonotypes were identified with the MANAFEST web application by comparing peptide-stimulated wells with reference and other culture wells. Positive clones required FDR below 0.05, an odds ratio above 5, and productive frequency above 0.1% in at least two of three replicate wells. A clonotype was classed as cross-reactive if the clonotype showed significant expansion both in SARS-CoV-2 spike wells and in at least one common cold coronavirus spike condition. CDR3 homology was assessed with Levenshtein distances (stringdist) and unrooted phylogenetic trees (ape) in R version 3.6.1. TCRdb reran the public reads through fastp at Q25 and MiXCR, keeping productive beta chains. When rows share a CDR3 protein, they turn into one entry using the most common DNA and genes. The V and J calls, along with clone size, are taken from TCRdb and not from the paper's own processing. This sample gives about 21,000 distinct CDR3 sequences in total; more than 40% of them show up just once. Roughly 19% of the sample is taken by the ten largest.

CDR1 is given as LNHNV and CDR2 as YYDKDF, both from the germline V gene (reference sequence). The CDR3 numbers 16 residues from cysteine through phenylalanine. This entry keeps only the CDR3 DNA: 48 bases, framed from base 1. A distance of 18 bases separates the germline ends of V and J, which lose 3 bases and 4 bases respectively. What the study reported, not specific to this receptor: The study included relatively few convalescent patients and did not analyze early timepoints after natural infection. Nearly all vaccine-specific clones in convalescent patients (304 of 307) were mono-reactive for SARS-CoV-2 spike rather than cross-reactive with common cold coronaviruses. In convalescent patients, a median around 90% of post-vaccine SARS-CoV-2-reactive clones were detected only after vaccination, suggesting vaccine-specific priming. An increase in the median number of SARS-CoV-2-reactive clonotypes from approximately 23 after infection to 35 to 40 after vaccination was observed, but the change was not found to be significant.

The sample's treatment or condition label is to be understood as: roughly 10-day PBMC culture with coronavirus spike peptide pools or control peptides (ViraFEST assay). The ViraFEST assay was used in the study, in which antigen-specific T cells were expanded with peptide pools and expanded clonotypes were subsequently identified by TCR sequencing. Negative nucleocapsid antibody tests taken both before and after vaccination confirmed that the healthy vaccine recipients had no prior SARS-CoV-2 infection. PBMCs were cultured at roughly 1.9 million per well in IMDM supplemented with approximately 5.4% human AB serum and about 9.6 IU/ml IL-2, with approximately 10 ug/ml peptide pools added. On days 3 and 7, half of the culture medium was replaced with fresh IL-2-containing medium. After less than twelve days of culture, CD4+ T cells were isolated by negative selection with the EasySep CD4+ T cell isolation kit. PBMCs were separated from whole blood using Ficoll-Paque Plus gradient centrifugation and then either used fresh or cryopreserved at -140C. Triplicate wells were generally used for each culture condition.

This sequence was found in a human donor who received a COVID-19 vaccine. The sequencing here drew on CD4+ T cells from blood, cultured in vitro, taken before SARS-CoV-2 vaccination. The chain uses TRBV15 and TRBJ1-2, with no confidently assigned D gene. Here is the DNA: TGTGCCACCAGCAGGGGAGGCCTTGAGATGGGCTATGGCTACACCTTC. Its protein is CATSRGGLEMGYGYTF.